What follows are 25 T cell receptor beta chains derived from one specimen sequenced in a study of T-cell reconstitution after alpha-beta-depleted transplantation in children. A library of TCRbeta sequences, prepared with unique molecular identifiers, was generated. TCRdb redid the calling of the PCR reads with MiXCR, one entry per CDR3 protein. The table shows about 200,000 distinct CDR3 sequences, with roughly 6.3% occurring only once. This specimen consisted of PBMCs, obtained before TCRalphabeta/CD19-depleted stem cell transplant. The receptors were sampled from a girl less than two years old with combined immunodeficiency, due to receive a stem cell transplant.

CDR3 nucleotide sequence: TGTGCCAGCAGCGAACATTTCCCCCCCTACGAGCAGTACTTC. The encoded protein is CASSEHFPPYEQYF. The chain combines TRBV7-6 with TRBJ2-7; D ambiguous. The length of the CDR3 is 14 residues. Germline V gene lookup returns CDR1 SGHVS and CDR2 FNYEAQ. The V end lost 5 bases, the J end lost 2 bases, and 13 bases lay between the germline ends. The full variable domain, rest sourced from reference TRBV7-6 and TRBJ2-7, is GAGVSQSPRYKVTKRGQDVALRCDPISGHVSLYWYRQALGQGPEFLTYFNYEAQQDKSGLPNDRFSAERPEGSISTLTIQRTEQRDSAMYRCASSEHFPPYEQYFGPGTRLTVT.

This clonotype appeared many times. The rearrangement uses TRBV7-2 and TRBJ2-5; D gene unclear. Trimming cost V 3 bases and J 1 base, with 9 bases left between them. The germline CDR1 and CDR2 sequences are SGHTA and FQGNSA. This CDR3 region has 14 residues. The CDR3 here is CASSFNGVQETQYF. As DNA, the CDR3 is TGTGCCAGCAGCTTTAATGGGGTCCAAGAGACCCAGTACTTC.

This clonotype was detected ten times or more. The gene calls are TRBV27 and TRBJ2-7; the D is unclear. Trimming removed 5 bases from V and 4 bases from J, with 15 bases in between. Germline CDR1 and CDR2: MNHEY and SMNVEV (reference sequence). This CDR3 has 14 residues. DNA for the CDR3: TGTGCCAGCAGTCCCCAGGAGAGAGGTTACGAGCAGTACTTC. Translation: CASSPQERGYEQYF.

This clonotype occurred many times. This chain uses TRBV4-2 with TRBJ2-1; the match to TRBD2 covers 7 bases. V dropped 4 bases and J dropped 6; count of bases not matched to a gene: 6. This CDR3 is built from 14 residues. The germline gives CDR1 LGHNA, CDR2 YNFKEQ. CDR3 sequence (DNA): TGTGCCAGCAGCCTTTCGACTAGCCGCAATGAGCAGTTCTTC. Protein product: CASSLSTSRNEQFF.

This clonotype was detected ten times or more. The CDR3 DNA sequence: TGTGCCAGCAGTTTTAGGTCCTATAACTATGGCTACACCTTC. Translated, it gives CASSFRSYNYGYTF. The genes are TRBV12-3 or TRBV12-4 and TRBJ1-2; D is unresolved. This CDR3 is 14 amino acids long. Trimming shortened V by 3 bases and J by 1 base, and 9 bases separated the two germline ends.

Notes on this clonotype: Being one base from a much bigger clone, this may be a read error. CDR3 in amino acids: CASCLRAAGGPFYNEQFF. CDR3 in DNA: TGTGCCAGCTGTTTACGGGCAGCGGGAGGTCCCTTCTACAATGAGCAGTTCTTC. The chain joins TRBV6-4 to TRBJ2-1, with 9 bases identical to TRBD2. Germline lookup yields CDR1 MRHNA and CDR2 SNTAGT. With V trimmed by 8 bases and J by 3 bases, 17 bases remained unmatched. This CDR3 spans 18 amino acids.

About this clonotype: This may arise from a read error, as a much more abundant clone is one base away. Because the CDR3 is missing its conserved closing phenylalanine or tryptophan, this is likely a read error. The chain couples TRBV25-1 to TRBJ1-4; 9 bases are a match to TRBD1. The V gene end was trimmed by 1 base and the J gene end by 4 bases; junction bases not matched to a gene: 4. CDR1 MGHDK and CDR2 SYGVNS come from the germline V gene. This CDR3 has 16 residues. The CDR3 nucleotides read TGTGCCAGCAGTGAATTCGGGGGACAGGGTAATGAAAAACTGTTTTGT. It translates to CASSEFGGQGNEKLFC.

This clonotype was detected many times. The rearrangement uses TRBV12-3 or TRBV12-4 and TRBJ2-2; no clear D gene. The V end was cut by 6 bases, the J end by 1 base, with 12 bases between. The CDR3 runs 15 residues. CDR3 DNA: TGTGCCAGCAGCCTCTCCCGGTTGAACACCGGGGAGCTGTTTTTT. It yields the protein CASSLSRLNTGELFF.

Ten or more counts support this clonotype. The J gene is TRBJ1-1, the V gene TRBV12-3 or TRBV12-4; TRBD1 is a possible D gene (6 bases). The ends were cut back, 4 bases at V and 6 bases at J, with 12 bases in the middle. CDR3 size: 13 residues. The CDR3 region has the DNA TGTGCCAGCAGTTCAGAGGGGGTCGCTGAAGCTTTCTTT. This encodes CASSSEGVAEAFF.

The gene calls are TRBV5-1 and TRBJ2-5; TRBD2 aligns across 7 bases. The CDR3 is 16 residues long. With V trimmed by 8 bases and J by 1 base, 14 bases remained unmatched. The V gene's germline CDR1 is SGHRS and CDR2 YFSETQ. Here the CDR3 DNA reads TGCGCCAGTCTCCTCGGGGAGGGAGTTTTCCAAGAGACCCAGTACTTC. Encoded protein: CASLLGEGVFQETQYF.

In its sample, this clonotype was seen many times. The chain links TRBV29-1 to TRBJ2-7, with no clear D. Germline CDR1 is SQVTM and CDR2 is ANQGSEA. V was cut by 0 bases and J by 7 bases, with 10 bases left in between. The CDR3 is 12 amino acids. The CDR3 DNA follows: TGCAGCGTTGAAGATGGGCTGGATGAGCAGTACTTC. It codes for CSVEDGLDEQYF.

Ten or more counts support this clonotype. As DNA, the CDR3 is TGCGCCAGCACCCCCGGGGCTAAAGAGACCCAGTACTTC. This sequence encodes CASTPGAKETQYF. The genes are TRBV4-3 and TRBJ2-5; D may match TRBD1 or TRBD2 (5 bases each). CDR1 is LGHNA, CDR2 YSLEER, per germline. CDR3 length: 13 residues. Trimming took off 7 bases at V and 3 bases at J, with 12 bases between the two ends.

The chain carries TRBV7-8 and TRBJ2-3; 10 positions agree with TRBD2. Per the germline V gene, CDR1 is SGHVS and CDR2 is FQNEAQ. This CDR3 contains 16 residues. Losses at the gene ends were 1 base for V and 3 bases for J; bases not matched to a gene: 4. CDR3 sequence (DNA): TGTGCCAGCAGCTTAGTGGCTAGCGGGAGTACAGATACGCAGTATTTT. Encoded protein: CASSLVASGSTDTQYF. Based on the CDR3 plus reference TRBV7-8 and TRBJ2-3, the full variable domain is GAGVSQSPRYKVAKRGQDVALRCDPISGHVSLFWYQQALGQGPEFLTYFQNEAQLDKSGLPSDRFFAERPEGSVSTLKIQRTQQEDSAVYLCASSLVASGSTDTQYFGPGTRLTVL.

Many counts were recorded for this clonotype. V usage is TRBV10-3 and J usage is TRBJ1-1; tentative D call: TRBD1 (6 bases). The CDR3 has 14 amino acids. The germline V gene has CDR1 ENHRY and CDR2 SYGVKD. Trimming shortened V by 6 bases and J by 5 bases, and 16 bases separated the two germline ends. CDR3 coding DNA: TGTGCCATCAGGACAGGCAGGGCGGAGACTGAAGCTTTCTTT. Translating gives CAIRTGRAETEAFF.

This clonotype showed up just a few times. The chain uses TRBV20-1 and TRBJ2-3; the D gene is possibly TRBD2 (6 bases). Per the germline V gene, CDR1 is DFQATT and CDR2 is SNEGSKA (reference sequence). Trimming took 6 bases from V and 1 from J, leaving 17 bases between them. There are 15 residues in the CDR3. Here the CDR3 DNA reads TGCAGTGCCAAAAAGGAGGGCTACCGCACAGATACGCAGTATTTT. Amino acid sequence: CSAKKEGYRTDTQYF.

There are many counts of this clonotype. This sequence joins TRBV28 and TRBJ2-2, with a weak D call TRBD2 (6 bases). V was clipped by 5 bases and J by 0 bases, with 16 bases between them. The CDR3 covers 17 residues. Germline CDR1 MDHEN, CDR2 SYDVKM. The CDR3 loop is CASSTPLAVTNTGELFF. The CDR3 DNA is TGTGCCAGCAGTACCCCCTTAGCGGTCACGAACACCGGGGAGCTGTTTTTT.

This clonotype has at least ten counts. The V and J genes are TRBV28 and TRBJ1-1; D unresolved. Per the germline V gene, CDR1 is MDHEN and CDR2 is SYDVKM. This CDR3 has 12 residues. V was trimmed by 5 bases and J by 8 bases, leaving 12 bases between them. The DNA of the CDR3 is TGTGCCAGCAGTGAACCATTTCTGGAAGCTTTCTTT. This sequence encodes CASSEPFLEAFF.

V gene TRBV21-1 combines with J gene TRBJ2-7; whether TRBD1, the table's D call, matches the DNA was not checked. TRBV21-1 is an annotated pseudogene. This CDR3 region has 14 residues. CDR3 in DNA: TGTGCCAGCAGCCCCCGCCGGGGTCCCTACGAGCAGTACTTC. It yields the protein CASSPRRGPYEQYF.

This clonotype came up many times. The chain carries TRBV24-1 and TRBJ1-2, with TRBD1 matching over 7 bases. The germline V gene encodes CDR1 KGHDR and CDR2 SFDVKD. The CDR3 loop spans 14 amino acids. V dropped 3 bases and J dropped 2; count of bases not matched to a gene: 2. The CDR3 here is CATSDDRDNYGYTF. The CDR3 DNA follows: TGTGCCACCAGTGATGACAGGGACAACTATGGCTACACCTTC.

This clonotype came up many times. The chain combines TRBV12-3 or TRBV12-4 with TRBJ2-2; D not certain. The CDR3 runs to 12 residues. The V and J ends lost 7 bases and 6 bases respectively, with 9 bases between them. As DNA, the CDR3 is TGTGCCAGCAACCCCGGGTCCGGGGAGCTGTTTTTT. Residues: CASNPGSGELFF.

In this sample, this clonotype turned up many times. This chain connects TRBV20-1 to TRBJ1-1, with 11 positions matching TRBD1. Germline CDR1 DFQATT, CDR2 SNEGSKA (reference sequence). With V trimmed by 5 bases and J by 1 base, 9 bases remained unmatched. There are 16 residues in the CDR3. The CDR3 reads CSAAGTGGNGNTEAFF. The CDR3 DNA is TGCAGTGCTGCCGGGACAGGGGGTAACGGGAACACTGAAGCTTTCTTT.

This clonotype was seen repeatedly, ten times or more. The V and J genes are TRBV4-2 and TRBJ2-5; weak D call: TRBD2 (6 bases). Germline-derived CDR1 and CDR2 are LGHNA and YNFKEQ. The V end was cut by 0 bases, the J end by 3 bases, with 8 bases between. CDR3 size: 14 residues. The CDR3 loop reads CASSQESGEETQYF. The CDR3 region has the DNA TGTGCCAGCAGCCAAGAGTCGGGAGAAGAGACCCAGTACTTC.

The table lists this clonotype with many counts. The CDR3 spells CASSLVTGVRETQYF. CDR3 in DNA: TGCGCCAGCAGCTTGGTTACAGGGGTGAGAGAGACCCAGTACTTC. V usage is TRBV5-1 and J usage is TRBJ2-5, with 7 bases lining up with TRBD1. In germline, CDR1 is SGHRS, CDR2 YFSETQ. This CDR3 contains 15 residues. V lost 0 bases to trimming and J lost 4 bases; unmatched junction nucleotides: 6.

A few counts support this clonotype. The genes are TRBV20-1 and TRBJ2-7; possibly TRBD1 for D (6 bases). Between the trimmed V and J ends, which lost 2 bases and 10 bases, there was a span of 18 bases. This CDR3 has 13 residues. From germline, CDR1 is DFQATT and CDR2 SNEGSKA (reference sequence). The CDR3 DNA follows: TGCAGTGCTAGAAGCCCCATCACGGGACAACAGTACTTC. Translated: CSARSPITGQQYF.

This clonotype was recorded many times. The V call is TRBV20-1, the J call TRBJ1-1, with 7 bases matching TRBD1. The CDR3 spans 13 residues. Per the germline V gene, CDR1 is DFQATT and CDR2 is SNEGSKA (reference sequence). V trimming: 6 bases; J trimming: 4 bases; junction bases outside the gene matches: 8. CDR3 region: CSAGDSIPTEAFF. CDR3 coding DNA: TGCAGTGCGGGGGACAGTATCCCCACTGAAGCTTTCTTT.